This T cell receptor beta chain was found in a study of T-cell reconstitution after alpha-beta-depleted transplantation in children. Findings and caveats of the study: It was reported that alpha-beta T cells came from several hundred expanded graft clones (about two months after transplant). After one year, T-cell counts and TCRbeta diversity mostly came from new T cells. Surviving recipient T cells and thymic progenitors accounted for the high day-60 TCRbeta diversity observed in some patients.

Preparing the TCRbeta library involved the use of unique molecular identifiers. TCRdb processed the PCR reads anew with MiXCR; each CDR3 protein has one entry. There are about 580,000 distinct CDR3 sequences in the sample; about 23% occur only once, and 14% lies in the top ten. Worth noting for this clonotype: Its specificity is not known.

The ends were cut back, 0 bases at V and 2 bases at J, with 11 bases in the middle. CDR3 size: 14 residues. CDR1 is DFQATT, CDR2 SNEGSKA, per germline (reference sequence). The receptor comes from a boy younger than two who had a stem cell transplant for acute myeloid leukemia, so the T cells may come from the graft donor. The chain employs TRBV20-1 and TRBJ2-7, with no clear D. The sequencing used PBMCs, mostly from graft donor cells, collected 360 days after TCRalphabeta/CD19-depleted stem cell transplant. In nucleotides, the CDR3 is TGCAGTGCTAGAGATCGCACAGACGCCTACGAGCAGTACGTC. Encoded protein: CSARDRTDAYEQYV.